This entry features one T cell receptor beta chain sequence. CDR3 size: 16 residues. Per germline, CDR1 SGDLS and CDR2 YYNGEE. V lost 4 bases and J 8 bases, leaving 22 bases between the germline ends. The data belong to a study of blood T cell repertoires in COVID-19. Looking at the study overall: Sources were T cells, B-cell-depleted T cells, or PBMCs; the material itself was cDNA or gDNA.

Assay: immunoSEQ multiplex PCR; the TCRdb copy retains only in-frame clones and omits some. This sample has more than 85,000 clones, with 70% to 90% found just once. The sample taken for sequencing was peripheral blood. The receptor's source is a middle-aged man with active COVID-19. The rearrangement joins TRBV9 to TRBJ1-3; a weak D match, TRBD1 (6 bases). CDR3 protein: CASSPYLGAGVYTIYF. CDR3 DNA sequence: TGTGCCAGCAGCCCTTATCTGGGGGCAGGGGTATACACCATATATTTT.